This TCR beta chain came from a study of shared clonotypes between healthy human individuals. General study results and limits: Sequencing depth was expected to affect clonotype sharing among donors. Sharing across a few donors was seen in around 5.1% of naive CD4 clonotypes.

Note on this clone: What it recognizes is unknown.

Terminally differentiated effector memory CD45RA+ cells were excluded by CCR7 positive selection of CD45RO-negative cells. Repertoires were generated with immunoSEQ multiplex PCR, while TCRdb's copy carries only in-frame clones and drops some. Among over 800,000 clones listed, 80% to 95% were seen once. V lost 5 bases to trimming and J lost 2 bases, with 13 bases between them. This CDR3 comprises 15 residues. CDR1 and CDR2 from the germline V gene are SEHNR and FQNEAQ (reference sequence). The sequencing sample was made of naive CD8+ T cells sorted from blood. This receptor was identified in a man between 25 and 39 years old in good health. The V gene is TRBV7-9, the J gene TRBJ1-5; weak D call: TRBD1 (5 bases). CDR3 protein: CASSDGTMGNQPQHF. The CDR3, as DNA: TGTGCCAGCAGCGACGGGACCATGGGCAATCAGCCCCAGCATTTT.